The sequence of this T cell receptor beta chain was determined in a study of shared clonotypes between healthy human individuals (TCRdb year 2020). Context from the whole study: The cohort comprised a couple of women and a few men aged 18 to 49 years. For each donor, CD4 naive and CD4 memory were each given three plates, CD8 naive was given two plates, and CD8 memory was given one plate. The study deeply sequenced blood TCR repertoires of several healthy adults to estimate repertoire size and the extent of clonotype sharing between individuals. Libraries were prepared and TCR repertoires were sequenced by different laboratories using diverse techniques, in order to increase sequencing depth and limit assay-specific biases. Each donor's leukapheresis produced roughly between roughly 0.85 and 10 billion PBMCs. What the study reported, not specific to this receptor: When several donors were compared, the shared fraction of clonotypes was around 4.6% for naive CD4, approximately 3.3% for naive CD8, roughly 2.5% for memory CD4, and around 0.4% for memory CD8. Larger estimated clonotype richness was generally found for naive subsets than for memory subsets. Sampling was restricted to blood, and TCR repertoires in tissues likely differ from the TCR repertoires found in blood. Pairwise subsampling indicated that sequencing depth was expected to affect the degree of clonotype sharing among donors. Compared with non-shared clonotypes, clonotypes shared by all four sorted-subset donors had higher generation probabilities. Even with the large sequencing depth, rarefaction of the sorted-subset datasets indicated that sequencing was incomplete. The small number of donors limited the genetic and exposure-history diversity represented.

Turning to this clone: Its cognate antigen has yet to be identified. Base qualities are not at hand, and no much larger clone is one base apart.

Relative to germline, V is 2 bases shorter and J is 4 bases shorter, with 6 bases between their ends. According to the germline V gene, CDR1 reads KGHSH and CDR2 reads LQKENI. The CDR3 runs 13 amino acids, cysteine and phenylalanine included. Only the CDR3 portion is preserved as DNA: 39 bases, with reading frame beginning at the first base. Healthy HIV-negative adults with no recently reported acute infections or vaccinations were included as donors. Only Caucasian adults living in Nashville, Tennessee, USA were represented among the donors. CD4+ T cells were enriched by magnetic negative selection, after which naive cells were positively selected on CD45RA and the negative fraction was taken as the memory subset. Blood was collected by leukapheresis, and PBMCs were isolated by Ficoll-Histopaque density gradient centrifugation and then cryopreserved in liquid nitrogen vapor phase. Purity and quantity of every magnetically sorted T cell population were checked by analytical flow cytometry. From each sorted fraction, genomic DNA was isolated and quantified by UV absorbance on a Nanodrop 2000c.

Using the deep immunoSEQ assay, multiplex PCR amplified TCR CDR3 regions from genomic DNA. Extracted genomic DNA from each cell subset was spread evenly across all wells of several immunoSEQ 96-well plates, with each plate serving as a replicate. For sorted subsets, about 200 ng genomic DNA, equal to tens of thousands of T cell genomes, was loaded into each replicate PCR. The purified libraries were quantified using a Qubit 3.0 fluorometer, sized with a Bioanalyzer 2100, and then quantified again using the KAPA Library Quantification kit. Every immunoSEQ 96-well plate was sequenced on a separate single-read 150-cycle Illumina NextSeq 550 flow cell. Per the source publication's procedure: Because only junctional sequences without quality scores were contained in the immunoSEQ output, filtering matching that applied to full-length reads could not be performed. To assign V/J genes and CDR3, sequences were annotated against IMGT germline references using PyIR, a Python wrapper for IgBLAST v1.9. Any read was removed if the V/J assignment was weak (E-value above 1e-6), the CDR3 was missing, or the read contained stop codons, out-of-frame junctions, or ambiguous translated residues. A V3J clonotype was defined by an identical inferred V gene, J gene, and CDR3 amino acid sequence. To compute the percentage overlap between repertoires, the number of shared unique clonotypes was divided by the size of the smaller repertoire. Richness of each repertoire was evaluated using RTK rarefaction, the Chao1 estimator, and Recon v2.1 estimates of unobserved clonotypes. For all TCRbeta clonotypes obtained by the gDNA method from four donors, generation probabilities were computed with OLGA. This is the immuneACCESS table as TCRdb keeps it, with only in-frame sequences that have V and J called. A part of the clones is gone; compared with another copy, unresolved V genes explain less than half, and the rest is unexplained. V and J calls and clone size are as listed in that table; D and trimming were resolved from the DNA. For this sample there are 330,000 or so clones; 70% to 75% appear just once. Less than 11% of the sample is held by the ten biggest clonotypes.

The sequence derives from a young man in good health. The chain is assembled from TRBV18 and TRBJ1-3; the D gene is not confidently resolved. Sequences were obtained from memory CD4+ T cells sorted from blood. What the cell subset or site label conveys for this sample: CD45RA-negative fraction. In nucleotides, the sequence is TGTGCCAGCTCACCAGAAATAGGAAACACCATATATTTT. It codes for CASSPEIGNTIYF.